This TCR beta chain was captured in a study of post-analysis software for immune sequencing data. Study outcomes and limitations: Five TRBV segments, TRBV5-6, TRBV5-1 and TRBV20-1 among them, were found more frequent in patients than controls.

Incorporated into the TCR beta cDNA libraries were unique molecular identifiers, which served to reduce PCR and sequencing biases. TCRdb independently ran MiXCR on the PCR reads; one entry per CDR3 protein. The table shows around 770,000 distinct CDR3 sequences, with roughly 46% occurring only once. This clonotype was picked up a small number of times. Its specificity is not known. The CDR3 length is 19 residues. Germline assignment: CDR1 LGHNA and CDR2 YNFKEQ. With V trimmed by 1 base and J by 1 base, 13 bases remained unmatched. This chain uses TRBV4-2 with TRBJ2-1, with TRBD2 matching over 7 bases. The sequence was collected from a girl aged 5 to 17 with multiple sclerosis. Sequencing used blood. The CDR3 DNA reads as TGTGCCAGCAGCCAAGTCGGCGGGAGTGGGGCTTCATCCTACAATGAGCAGTTCTTC. Encoded protein: CASSQVGGSGASSYNEQFF.